This record concerns one T cell receptor beta chain sequence. This sample is drawn from a study of blood T cell repertoires in COVID-19. Study information: Collection of acute and convalescent COVID-19 samples took place in the United States, Italy and Spain. PBMCs, B-cell-depleted T cells, or T cells provided the cDNA or gDNA that made up the material.

Authors' methods: Amplification from reference gene primers served as the basis for estimated nucleated cell counts. The assay was immunoSEQ multiplex PCR, and TCRdb's table has in-frame clones only and misses some. V, J and clone size are those of that table, while D and trimming were read from the DNA. The sample contains about 230,000 clones, approximately 82% of which appear only once. The germline CDR1 and CDR2 sequences are SGDLS and YYNGEE. The CDR3 consists of 15 residues. Trimming took 4 bases from V and 0 from J; bases not matched to a gene: 5. The V call is TRBV9, the J call TRBJ1-1, with 8 nucleotides matching TRBD1. This TCR was recovered from a man aged 80 or over with acute or convalescent COVID-19. Sequencing was done on a sample of peripheral blood. The CDR3 nucleotides read TGTGCCAGCAGCCAACGACAGGGGATGAACACTGAAGCTTTCTTT. Translation: CASSQRQGMNTEAFF.